This TCR beta chain is drawn from a study of blood T cells in healthy people across ages. A sample-barcoded 5' primer and a J-beta primer mix were used in a second PCR of about 6 to 11 cycles. MiXCR, run by TCRdb on the 5' RACE reads, gives a single entry per CDR3 protein. The sample lists a few hundred thousand distinct CDR3 sequences, around 27% seen once, with over 3.5% in the top ten. This clonotype was detected only a few times. Mismatch with germline at one junction end may stem from a read error. A further study also used this sample, focusing on T cells of mothers and their children. That work contributes: In both related and unrelated pairs, TCR recombination output is shaped similarly by thymic selection.

Sequenced input: blood. This sequence originates from a boy between 2 and 15 years old in good health.

The DNA of the CDR3 is TGTGCCTGGAGGCTGGTTGACTCATCGCGGATCTTC. Protein sequence: CAWRLVDSSRIF. This sequence joins TRBV30 and TRBJ2-4; D not resolved. The CDR3 extends over 12 amino acids. CDR1 and CDR2 from the germline V gene are GTSNPN and SVGIG (reference sequence).